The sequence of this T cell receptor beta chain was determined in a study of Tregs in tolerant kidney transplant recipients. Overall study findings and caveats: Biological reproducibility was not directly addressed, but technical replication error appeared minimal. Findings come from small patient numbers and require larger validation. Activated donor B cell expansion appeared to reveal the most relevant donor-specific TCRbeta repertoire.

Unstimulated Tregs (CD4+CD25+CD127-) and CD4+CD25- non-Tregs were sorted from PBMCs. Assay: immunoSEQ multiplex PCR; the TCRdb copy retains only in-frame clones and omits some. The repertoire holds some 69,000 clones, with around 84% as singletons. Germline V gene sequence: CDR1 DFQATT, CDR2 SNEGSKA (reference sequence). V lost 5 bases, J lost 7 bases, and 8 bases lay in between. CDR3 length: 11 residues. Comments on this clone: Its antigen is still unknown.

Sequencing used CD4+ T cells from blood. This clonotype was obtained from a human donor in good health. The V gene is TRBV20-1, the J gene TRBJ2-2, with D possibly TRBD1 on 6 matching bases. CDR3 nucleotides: TGCAGTGCTGGGGGCTACGGGGAGCTGTTTTTT. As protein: CSAGGYGELFF.